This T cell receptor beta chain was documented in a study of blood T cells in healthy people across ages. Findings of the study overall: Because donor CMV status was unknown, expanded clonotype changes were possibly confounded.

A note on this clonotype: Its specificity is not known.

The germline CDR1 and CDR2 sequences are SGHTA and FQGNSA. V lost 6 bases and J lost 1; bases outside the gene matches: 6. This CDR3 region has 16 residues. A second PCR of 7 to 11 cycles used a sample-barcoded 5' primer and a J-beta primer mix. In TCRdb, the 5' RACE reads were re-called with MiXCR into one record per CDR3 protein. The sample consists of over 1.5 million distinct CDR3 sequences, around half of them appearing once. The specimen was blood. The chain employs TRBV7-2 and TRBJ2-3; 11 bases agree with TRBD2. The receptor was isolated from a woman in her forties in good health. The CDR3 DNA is TGTGCCAGCAGTCTGACTAGCGGGATTGGCACAGATACGCAGTATTTT. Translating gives CASSLTSGIGTDTQYF.